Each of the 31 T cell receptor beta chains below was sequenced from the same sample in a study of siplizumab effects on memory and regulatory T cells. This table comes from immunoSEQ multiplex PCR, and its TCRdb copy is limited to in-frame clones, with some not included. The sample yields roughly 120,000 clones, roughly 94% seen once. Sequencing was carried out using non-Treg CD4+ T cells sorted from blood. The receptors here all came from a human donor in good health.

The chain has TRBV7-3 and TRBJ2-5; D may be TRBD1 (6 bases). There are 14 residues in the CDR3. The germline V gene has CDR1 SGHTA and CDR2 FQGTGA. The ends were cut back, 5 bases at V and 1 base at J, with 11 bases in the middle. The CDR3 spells CASSPYRAQETQYF. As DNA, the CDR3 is TGTGCCAGCAGCCCATACAGGGCCCAAGAGACCCAGTACTTC.

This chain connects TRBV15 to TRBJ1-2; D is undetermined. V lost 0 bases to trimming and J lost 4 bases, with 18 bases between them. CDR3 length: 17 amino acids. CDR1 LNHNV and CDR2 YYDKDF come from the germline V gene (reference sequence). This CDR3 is CATSREYRQTNLYGYTF. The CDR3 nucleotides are TGTGCCACCAGCAGAGAATATCGGCAGACAAACCTCTATGGCTACACCTTC. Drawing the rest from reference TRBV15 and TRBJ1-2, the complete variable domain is DAMVIQNPRYQVTQFGKPVTLSCSQTLNHNVMYWYQQKSSQAPKLLFHYYDKDFNNEADTPDNFQSRRPNTSFCFLDIRSPGLGDTAMYLCATSREYRQTNLYGYTFGSGTRLTVV.

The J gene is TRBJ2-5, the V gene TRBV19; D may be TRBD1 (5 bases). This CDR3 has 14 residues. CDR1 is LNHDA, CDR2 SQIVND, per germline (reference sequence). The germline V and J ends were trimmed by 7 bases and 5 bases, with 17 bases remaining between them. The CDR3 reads CASTAQGALETQYF. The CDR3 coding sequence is TGTGCCAGTACCGCTCAAGGGGCATTGGAGACCCAGTACTTC.

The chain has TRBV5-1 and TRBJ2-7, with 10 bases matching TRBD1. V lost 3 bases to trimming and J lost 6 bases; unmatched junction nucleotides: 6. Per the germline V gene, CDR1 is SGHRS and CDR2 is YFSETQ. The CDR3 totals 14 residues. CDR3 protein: CASSSSGTGAEQYF. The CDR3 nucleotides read TGCGCCAGCAGCTCTTCCGGGACAGGGGCCGAGCAGTACTTC.

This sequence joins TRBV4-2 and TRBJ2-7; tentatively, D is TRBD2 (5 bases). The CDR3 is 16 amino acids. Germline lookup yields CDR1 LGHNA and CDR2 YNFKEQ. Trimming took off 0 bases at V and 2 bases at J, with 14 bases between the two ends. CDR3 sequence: CASSQDYAGLPYEQYF. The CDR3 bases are TGTGCCAGCAGCCAAGATTATGCGGGTCTGCCCTACGAGCAGTACTTC.

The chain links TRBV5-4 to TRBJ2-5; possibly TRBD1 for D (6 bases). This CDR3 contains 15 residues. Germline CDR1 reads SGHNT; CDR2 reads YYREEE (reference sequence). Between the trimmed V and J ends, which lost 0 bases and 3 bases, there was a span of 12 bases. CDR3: CASSLGQGREETQYF. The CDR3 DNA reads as TGTGCCAGCAGCTTGGGGCAGGGGCGAGAAGAGACCCAGTACTTC.

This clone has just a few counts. The DNA for the CDR3 is TGTGCCAGTAGTATCCAGGGCCATCAGAACGCTTTCTTT. This translates into CASSIQGHQNAFF. V gene TRBV19 combines with J gene TRBJ1-1; TRBD1 might be the D (5 bases). Between the trimmed V and J ends, which lost 3 bases and 11 bases, there was a span of 16 bases. The CDR3 is made up of 13 amino acids. Germline V CDR1 and CDR2: LNHDA, SQIVND (reference sequence).

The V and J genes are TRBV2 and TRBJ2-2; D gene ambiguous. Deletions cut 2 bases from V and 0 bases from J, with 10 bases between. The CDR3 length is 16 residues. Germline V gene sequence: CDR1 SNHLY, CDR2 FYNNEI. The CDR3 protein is CASSERVRANTGELFF. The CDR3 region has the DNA TGTGCCAGCAGTGAACGTGTCCGAGCGAACACCGGGGAGCTGTTTTTT.

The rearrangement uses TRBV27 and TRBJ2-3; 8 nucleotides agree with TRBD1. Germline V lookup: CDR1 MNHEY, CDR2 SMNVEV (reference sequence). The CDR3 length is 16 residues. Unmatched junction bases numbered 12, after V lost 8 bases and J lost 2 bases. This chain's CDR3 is CASRPGQAYNTDTQYF. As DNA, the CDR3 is TGTGCCAGCCGACCGGGACAGGCGTATAACACAGATACGCAGTATTTT.

The CDR3 sequence: CASSTLGVSGNTIYF. In nucleotides, the CDR3 is TGTGCCAGCAGTACCTTAGGAGTTTCTGGAAACACCATATATTTT. The chain is built from TRBV28 and TRBJ1-3; D not certain. CDR3 length: 15 amino acids. Germline CDR1 is MDHEN and CDR2 is SYDVKM. The V end was cut by 5 bases, the J end by 1 base, with 12 bases between.

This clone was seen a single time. The CDR3 protein is CASSHPNELINYGYTF. The DNA for the CDR3 is TGCGCCAGCAGCCACCCAAACGAACTGATTAACTATGGCTACACCTTC. The V and J genes are TRBV4-1 and TRBJ1-2; no clear D gene. The length of the CDR3 is 16 residues. The V gene's germline CDR1 is MGHRA and CDR2 YSYEKL. V gave up 3 bases and J gave up 1 base, with 15 bases separating them.

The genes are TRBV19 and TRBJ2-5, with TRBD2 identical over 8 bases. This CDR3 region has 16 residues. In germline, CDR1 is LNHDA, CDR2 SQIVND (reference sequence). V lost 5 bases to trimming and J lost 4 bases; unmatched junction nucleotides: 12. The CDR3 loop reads CASSRGGIAGAETQYF. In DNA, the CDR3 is TGTGCCAGTAGTCGCGGGGGGATCGCAGGAGCAGAGACCCAGTACTTC.

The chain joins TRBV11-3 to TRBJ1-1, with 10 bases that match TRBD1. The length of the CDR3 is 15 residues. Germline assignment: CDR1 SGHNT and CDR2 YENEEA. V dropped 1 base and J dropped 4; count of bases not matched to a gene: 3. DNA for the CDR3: TGTGCCAGCAGCTTAGGCGGGACAGGGGCCACTGAAGCTTTCTTT. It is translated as CASSLGGTGATEAFF.

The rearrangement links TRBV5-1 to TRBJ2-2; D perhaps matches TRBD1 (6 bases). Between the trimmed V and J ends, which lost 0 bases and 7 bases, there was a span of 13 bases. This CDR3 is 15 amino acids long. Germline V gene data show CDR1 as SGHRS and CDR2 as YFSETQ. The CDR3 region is CASSLGTGTGGELFF. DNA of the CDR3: TGCGCCAGCAGCTTGGGCACAGGGACGGGCGGGGAGCTGTTTTTT.

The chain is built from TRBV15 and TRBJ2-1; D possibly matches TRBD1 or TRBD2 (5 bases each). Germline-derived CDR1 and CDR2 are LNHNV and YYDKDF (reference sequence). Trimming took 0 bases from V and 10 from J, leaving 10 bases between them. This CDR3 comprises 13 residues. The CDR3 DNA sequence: TGTGCCACCAGCAGAGATAGAGGGGCCGAGCAGTTCTTC. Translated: CATSRDRGAEQFF. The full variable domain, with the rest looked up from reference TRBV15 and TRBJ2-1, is DAMVIQNPRYQVTQFGKPVTLSCSQTLNHNVMYWYQQKSSQAPKLLFHYYDKDFNNEADTPDNFQSRRPNTSFCFLDIRSPGLGDTAMYLCATSRDRGAEQFFGPGTRLTVL.

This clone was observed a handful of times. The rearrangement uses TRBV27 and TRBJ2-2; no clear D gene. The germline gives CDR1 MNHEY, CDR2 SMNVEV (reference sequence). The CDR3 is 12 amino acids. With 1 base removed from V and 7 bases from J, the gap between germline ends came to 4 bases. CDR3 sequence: CASSLWGGELFF. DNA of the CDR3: TGTGCCAGCAGTTTATGGGGCGGGGAGCTGTTTTTT.

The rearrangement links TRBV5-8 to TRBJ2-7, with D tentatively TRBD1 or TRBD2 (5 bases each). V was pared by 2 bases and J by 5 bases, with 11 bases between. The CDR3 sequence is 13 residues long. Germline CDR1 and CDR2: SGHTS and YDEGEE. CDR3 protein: CASSLGRDHEQYF. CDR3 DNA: TGTGCCAGCAGCTTAGGCAGGGACCACGAGCAGTACTTC.

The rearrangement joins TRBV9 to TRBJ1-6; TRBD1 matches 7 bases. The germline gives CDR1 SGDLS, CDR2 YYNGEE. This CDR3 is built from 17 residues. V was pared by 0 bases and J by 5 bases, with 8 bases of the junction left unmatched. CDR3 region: CASSVGAGTANNSPLHF. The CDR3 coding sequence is TGTGCCAGCAGCGTAGGTGCCGGGACAGCAAATAATTCACCCCTCCACTTT.

The CDR3 protein is CASSLGGGAGELFF. CDR3 in DNA: TGCGCCAGCAGCTTGGGAGGGGGCGCCGGGGAGCTGTTTTTT. The gene calls are TRBV5-1 and TRBJ2-2; 7 bases fit TRBD1. The CDR3 has 14 amino acids. Losses at the gene ends were 0 bases for V and 6 bases for J; bases not matched to a gene: 2. Germline V gene lookup returns CDR1 SGHRS and CDR2 YFSETQ.

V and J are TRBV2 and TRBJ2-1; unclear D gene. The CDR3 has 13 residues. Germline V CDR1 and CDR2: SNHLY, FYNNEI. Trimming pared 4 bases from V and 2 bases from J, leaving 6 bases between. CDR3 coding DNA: TGTGCCAGCAGTGTGTCCCCCTACAATGAGCAGTTCTTC. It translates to CASSVSPYNEQFF.

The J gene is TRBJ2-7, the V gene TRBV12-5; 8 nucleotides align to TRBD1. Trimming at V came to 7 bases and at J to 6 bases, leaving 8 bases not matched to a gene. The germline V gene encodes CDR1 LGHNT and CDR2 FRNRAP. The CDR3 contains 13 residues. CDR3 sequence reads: CASASGRGREQYF. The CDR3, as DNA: TGTGCTAGTGCCTCAGGCAGGGGGCGCGAGCAGTACTTC.

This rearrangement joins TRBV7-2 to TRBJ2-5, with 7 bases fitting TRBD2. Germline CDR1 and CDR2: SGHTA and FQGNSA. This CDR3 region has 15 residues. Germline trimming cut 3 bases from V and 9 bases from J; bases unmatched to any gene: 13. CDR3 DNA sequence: TGTGCCAGCAGCTTGGCTAGCGGATACCTGGGGGCCCAGTACTTC. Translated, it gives CASSLASGYLGAQYF.

DNA of the CDR3: TGTGCCAGCCGGGACGCGAACTATGGCTACACCTTC. Encoded protein: CASRDANYGYTF. V is TRBV19 and J is TRBJ1-2; D possibly corresponds to TRBD1 (5 bases). Germline lookup yields CDR1 LNHDA and CDR2 SQIVND (reference sequence). V shed 9 bases and J shed 2 bases, with 10 bases lying between them. There are 12 residues in the CDR3.

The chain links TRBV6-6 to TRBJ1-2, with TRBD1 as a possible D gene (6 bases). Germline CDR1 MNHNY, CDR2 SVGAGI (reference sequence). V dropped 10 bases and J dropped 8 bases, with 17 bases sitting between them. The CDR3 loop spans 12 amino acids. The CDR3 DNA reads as TGTGCCAACAGGGCGGAGGGCGGCGGCTACACCTTC. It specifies CANRAEGGGYTF.

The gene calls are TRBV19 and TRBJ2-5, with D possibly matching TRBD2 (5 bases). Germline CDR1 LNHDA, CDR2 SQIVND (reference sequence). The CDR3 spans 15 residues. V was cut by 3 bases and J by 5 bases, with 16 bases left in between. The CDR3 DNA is TGTGCCAGTAGTATCGGCCGGGTGGGAGAGGAGACCCAGTACTTC. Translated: CASSIGRVGEETQYF. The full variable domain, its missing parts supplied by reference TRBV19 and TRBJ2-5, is DGGITQSPKYLFRKEGQNVTLSCEQNLNHDAMYWYRQDPGQGLRLIYYSQIVNDFQKGDIAEGYSVSREKKESFPLTVTSAQKNPTAFYLCASSIGRVGEETQYFGPGTRLLVL.

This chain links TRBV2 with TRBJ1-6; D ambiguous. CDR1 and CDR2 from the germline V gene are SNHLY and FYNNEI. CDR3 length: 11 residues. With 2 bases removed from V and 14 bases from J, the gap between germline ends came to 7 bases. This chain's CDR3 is CASSERYTLHF. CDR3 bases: TGTGCCAGCAGTGAAAGGTACACCCTCCACTTT.

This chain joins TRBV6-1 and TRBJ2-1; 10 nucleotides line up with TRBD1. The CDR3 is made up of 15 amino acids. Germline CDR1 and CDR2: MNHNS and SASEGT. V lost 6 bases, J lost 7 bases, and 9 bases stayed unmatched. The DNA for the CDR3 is TGTGCCAGCAGGAAGGGGACAGGGGATCCAAATGAGCAGTTCTTC. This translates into CASRKGTGDPNEQFF.

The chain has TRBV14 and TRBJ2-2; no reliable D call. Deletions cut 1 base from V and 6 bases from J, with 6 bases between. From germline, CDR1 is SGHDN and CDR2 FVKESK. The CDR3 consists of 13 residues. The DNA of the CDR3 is TGTGCCAGCAGCCAAGTAGGGTCCGGGGAGCTGTTTTTT. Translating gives CASSQVGSGELFF.

The CDR3 coding sequence is TGTGCCAGCAGCTCCGGGGGACAGGGAGGTCTTTACGAGCAGTACTTC. Its translation is CASSSGGQGGLYEQYF. The chain combines TRBV5-4 with TRBJ2-7; 9 nucleotides agree with TRBD1. The junction had 11 bases not matched to a gene; V was cut back by 3 bases and J by 4 bases. There are 16 residues in the CDR3. CDR1 SGHNT and CDR2 YYREEE come from the germline V gene (reference sequence). Full variable domain (rest looked up from reference TRBV5-4 and TRBJ2-7): ETGVTQSPTHLIKTRGQQVTLRCSSQSGHNTVSWYQQALGQGPQFIFQYYREEENGRGNFPPRFSGLQFPNYSSELNVNALELDDSALYLCASSSGGQGGLYEQYFGPGTRLTVT.

CDR3 loop: CASSFTGANYGYTF. In DNA, the CDR3 is TGTGCCAGCAGCTTCACAGGGGCTAACTATGGCTACACCTTC. This rearrangement joins TRBV7-9 to TRBJ1-2; 7 bases match TRBD1. Germline trimming cut 3 bases from V and 0 bases from J; bases unmatched to any gene: 1. This CDR3 is built from 14 residues. CDR1 SEHNR and CDR2 FQNEAQ come from the germline V gene (reference sequence).

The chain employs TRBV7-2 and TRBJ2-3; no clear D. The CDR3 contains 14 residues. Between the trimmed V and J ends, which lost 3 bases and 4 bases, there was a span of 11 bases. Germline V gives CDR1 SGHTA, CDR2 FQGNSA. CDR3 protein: CASSFNDRADTQYF. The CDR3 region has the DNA TGTGCCAGCAGCTTCAACGACCGCGCAGATACGCAGTATTTT.